The rows below give T cell receptor beta chains drawn from one sample of a study of cytomegalovirus exposure and HLA in healthy donors. Measured with immunoSEQ multiplex PCR; TCRdb has only the in-frame clones, and not every one. The sample carries roughly 56,000 clones, around 81% recorded once. The specimen was PBMCs. The receptors here all came from a boy between 10 and 17 years old in good health and CMV-seropositive. Each CDR3 is given with its conserved first and last residue. Fields, in order: D gene, V gene, J gene, clone size, CDR3 DNA, CDR3 protein. D genes are given only for firm matches. Expanded clones get a size class; other rows say once, few or many, or leave the size out.

>TRBD2|TRBV7-2|TRBJ2-7|NA
TGTGCCAGCAGCCGAAGGCGCGGGGGGGCCTTCGAGCAGTACTTC
CASSRRRGGAFEQYF
>NA|TRBV6-1|TRBJ2-7|NA
TGTGCCAGCAAGGGTGGGACTGTCTACGAGCAGTACTTC
CASKGGTVYEQYF
>NA|TRBV9|TRBJ1-3|once
TGTGCCAGCAGCGTAGGACAGAGCTCTGGAAACACCATATATTTT
CASSVGQSSGNTIYF
>TRBD1|TRBV7-9|TRBJ1-4|NA
TGTGCCAGCAGCCTGATGGGGACAGGCGAGGAAAAACTGTTTTTT
CASSLMGTGEEKLFF
>NA|TRBV4-1|TRBJ1-2|NA
TGCGCCAGCAGCCCTTTACAGGGCGGAAAGGATGGCTACACCTTC
CASSPLQGGKDGYTF
>NA|TRBV27|TRBJ1-2|NA
TGTGCCAGCAGTTTCTCACCGGGGAACTATGGCTACACCTTC
CASSFSPGNYGYTF
>NA|TRBV7-9|TRBJ1-3|NA
TGTGCCAGCAGTCAGTGGACAGAGACCTCTGGAAACACCATATATTTT
CASSQWTETSGNTIYF
>NA|TRBV5-1|TRBJ2-1|once
TGCGCCAGCAACCAGGGCAGTGAGCAGTTCTTC
CASNQGSEQFF
>NA|TRBV6-4|TRBJ2-6|once
TGTGCCAGCAGTGAGGAGGGTGCTGGGGCCAACGTCCTGACTTTC
CASSEEGAGANVLTF
>TRBD2|TRBV27|TRBJ2-2|NA
TGTGCCAGCAGTTACGCCCAACCCGTGGGGGGGGTTAAGGGGGAGCTGTTTTTT
CASSYAQPVGGVKGELFF
>TRBD2|TRBV9|TRBJ2-7|NA
TGTGCCAGCAGCCTTAGAGGGGATGCTAGCGGTGTCGGGCAGTACTTC
CASSLRGDASGVGQYF
>NA|TRBV6-1|TRBJ1-1|NA
TGTGCCACCGGGGGATCCGGATTTGAAGCTTTCTTT
CATGGSGFEAFF
>NA|TRBV5-1|TRBJ1-3|NA
TGCGCCAGCAGCTCTTATCTTGATGGGGGCCCAAACACCATATATTTT
CASSSYLDGGPNTIYF
>NA|TRBV2|TRBJ2-3|NA
TGTGCCAGCATTGGGGCAGCCACAGATACGCAGTATTTT
CASIGAATDTQYF
>TRBD2|TRBV6-1|TRBJ2-3|NA
TGTGCCAGCAGAGGGCTAGCGGGGGGCCCGGGTACGCAGTATTTT
CASRGLAGGPGTQYF
>NA|TRBV9|TRBJ1-1|NA
TGTGCCAGCAGCGTAGCTTGGGGCCCTGAAGCTTTCTTT
CASSVAWGPEAFF
>TRBD1|TRBV19|TRBJ2-2|NA
TGTGCCAGTAGTATTGCGGGCAGGGGGTTCACCGGGGAGCTGTTTTTT
CASSIAGRGFTGELFF
>TRBD2|TRBV7-9|TRBJ2-7|NA
TGTGCCAGCAGCCCCCCCGGGACTAGTCTCTCCGAGCAGTACTTC
CASSPPGTSLSEQYF
>TRBD1|TRBV5-1|TRBJ2-2|NA
TGCGCCAGCAGCCCGGGACAGGGGGCATCCGGGGAGCTGTTTTTT
CASSPGQGASGELFF
>TRBD1|TRBV18|TRBJ1-1|NA
TGTGCCAGCTCACGGGACAGGGCGAGGAACACTGAAGCTTTCTTT
CASSRDRARNTEAFF
>NA|TRBV10-3|TRBJ2-7|few
TGTGCCATCAGTGAGGGAGGGCGTGGGGACGAGCAGTACTTC
CAISEGGRGDEQYF
>TRBD2|TRBV5-6|TRBJ2-3|once
TGTGCCAGCAGCAGACTGGGACTAGCGGGGGGGGAATACACAGATACGCAGTATTTT
CASSRLGLAGGEYTDTQYF
>NA|TRBV6-6|TRBJ1-2|NA
TGTGCCAGCGCAGGGTTCGACTATGGCTACACCTTC
CASAGFDYGYTF
>NA|TRBV7-9|TRBJ2-1|once
TGTGCCAGCAGCTTATGGGCCAGGGGGGAGAGCTCCTACAATGAGCAGTTCTTC
CASSLWARGESSYNEQFF
>TRBD1|TRBV5-1|TRBJ2-2|NA
TGCGCCAGTTCTCCCGTAGACAGGGGGCGTAGGACCGGGGAGCTGTTTTTT
CASSPVDRGRRTGELFF
>NA|TRBV9|TRBJ2-2|NA
TGTGCCAGCTCCCGGGGGTCCACCGGGGAGCTGTTTTTT
CASSRGSTGELFF
>TRBD1|TRBV6-6|TRBJ2-5|NA
TGTGCCAGCAGTTACATAACAGGGGGAGAGACCCAGTACTTC
CASSYITGGETQYF
>NA|TRBV28|TRBJ2-5|NA
TGTGCCAGCAGTTTATTAGGAGGGTATGAGACCCAGTACTTC
CASSLLGGYETQYF
>NA|TRBV2|TRBJ2-1|once
TGTGCCAGCAGTGTTCCCAGGGGCGACGTATCCTCCTCGAATGAGCAGTTCTTC
CASSVPRGDVSSSNEQFF
>NA|TRBV2|TRBJ2-5|once
TGTGCCAGCACACGGTGGCAAGAGACCCAGTACTTC
CASTRWQETQYF